Shown below are 13 T cell receptor beta chains from a single sample sequenced in a study of radiation and T cells in renal cell carcinoma. Sample time point: blood 2 weeks post-SBRT. Treatment specified: 15 Gy SBRT to primary tumor, nephrectomy 4 weeks later. TCRdb's copy holds only in-frame clones and misses some; the assay was immunoSEQ multiplex PCR. The table records about 130,000 clones, 70% to 90% of them present only once. The material sequenced was blood, taken from a patient whose treatment included radiotherapy and nephrectomy. Receptor source: a woman between 65 and 79 years old with renal cell carcinoma.

V is TRBV6-5 and J is TRBJ1-5; D is possibly TRBD1 (5 bases). V lost 6 bases to trimming and J lost 0 bases, with 6 bases between them. Germline loops: CDR1 MNHEY, CDR2 SVGAGI. CDR3 length equals 13 residues. DNA of the CDR3: TGTGCCAGCAGAGGGGCTAGCAATCAGCCCCAGCATTTT. This sequence encodes CASRGASNQPQHF.

This clone was seen a handful of times. J is TRBJ1-1 and V is TRBV6-5; 8 nucleotides align to TRBD1. CDR3 length: 12 residues. After removal of 8 bases from V and 7 bases from J, the junction contained 6 bases not matched to a gene. Germline CDR1 reads MNHEY; CDR2 reads SVGAGI. CDR3 in DNA: TGTGCCAGCTGCAGGGGGCGGAGTGAAGCTTTCTTT. Translation gives CASCRGRSEAFF.

V and J are TRBV23-1 and TRBJ2-6; the match to TRBD1 covers 7 bases. TRBV23-1 carries the ORF label, with uncertain function. The ends lost 7 bases at V and 4 bases at J; junction bases unmatched: 4. This CDR3 contains 14 residues. The CDR3 reads CASTEGAGANVLTF. DNA for the CDR3: TGCGCCAGCACAGAGGGGGCCGGGGCCAACGTCCTGACTTTC.

This chain connects TRBV6-1 to TRBJ1-2; maybe TRBD1 (5 bases). This CDR3 spans 14 amino acids. Looked up from germline, CDR1 is MNHNS and CDR2 is SASEGT. Trimming left V 5 bases short and J 2 bases short, with 12 bases between. The CDR3 nucleotides are TGTGCCAGCAGTAAAGAGACAGCAAACTATGGCTACACCTTC. It specifies CASSKETANYGYTF.

The genes are TRBV7-9 and TRBJ2-4; D call uncertain. The CDR3 has 17 amino acids. V gave up 3 bases and J gave up 4 bases, with 19 bases separating them. Germline V CDR1 and CDR2: SEHNR, FQNEAQ (reference sequence). CDR3: CASSFSPQRAFKNIQYF. DNA for the CDR3: TGTGCCAGCAGCTTTTCTCCCCAAAGGGCCTTTAAAAACATTCAGTACTTC. Variable domain in full (rest from reference TRBV7-9 and TRBJ2-4): DTGVSQNPRHKITKRGQNVTFRCDPISEHNRLYWYRQTLGQGPEFLTYFQNEAQLEKSRLLSDRFSAERPKGSFSTLEIQRTEQGDSAMYLCASSFSPQRAFKNIQYFGAGTRLSVL.

The chain links TRBV7-8 to TRBJ2-2; D gene ambiguous. The germline V gene encodes CDR1 SGHVS and CDR2 FQNEAQ. The CDR3 is 15 amino acids. V gave up 5 bases and J gave up 0 bases, with 10 bases separating them. CDR3 protein: CASSSRATNTGELFF. The CDR3, as DNA: TGTGCCAGCAGCAGCCGGGCCACGAACACCGGGGAGCTGTTTTTT. Complete variable domain (other parts from reference TRBV7-8 and TRBJ2-2): GAGVSQSPRYKVAKRGQDVALRCDPISGHVSLFWYQQALGQGPEFLTYFQNEAQLDKSGLPSDRFFAERPEGSVSTLKIQRTQQEDSAVYLCASSSRATNTGELFFGEGSRLTVL.

This chain joins TRBV23-1 and TRBJ2-7; 8 nucleotides align to TRBD1. TRBV23-1 is an ORF for which the function is uncertain. The V gene end was trimmed by 4 bases and the J gene end by 2 bases; junction bases not matched to a gene: 1. This CDR3 is built from 13 residues. The CDR3 DNA is TGCGCCAGCAGTCGGGACAGGCCCTACGAGCAGTACTTC. It encodes CASSRDRPYEQYF.

The rearrangement uses TRBV6-4 and TRBJ1-5; D call uncertain. V was shortened by 4 bases and J by 0 bases, with 4 bases between the two germline ends. CDR3 size: 13 residues. Germline values: CDR1 MRHNA, CDR2 SNTAGT. CDR3: CASSVGSNQPQHF. CDR3 sequence (DNA): TGTGCCAGCAGTGTGGGTAGCAATCAGCCCCAGCATTTT.

The chain carries TRBV7-9 and TRBJ1-2, with TRBD1 as a possible D gene (5 bases). The CDR3 contains 15 residues. CDR1 is SEHNR and CDR2 is FQNEAQ in the germline V gene (reference sequence). V shed 5 bases and J shed 0 bases, with 13 bases lying between them. The CDR3 DNA is TGTGCCAGCAGCCTGAGTCGGACAACTAACTATGGCTACACCTTC. Translated: CASSLSRTTNYGYTF.

This clone occurred once. The V and J genes are TRBV11-3 and TRBJ1-3; D call uncertain. CDR1 SGHNT and CDR2 YENEEA come from the germline V gene. The CDR3 is made up of 13 amino acids. The V and J ends lost 7 bases and 6 bases respectively, with 13 bases between them. The CDR3 DNA follows: TGTGCCAGCAACGGAGGACGGGAAAACACCATATATTTT. This codes for CASNGGRENTIYF.

This chain connects TRBV28 to TRBJ1-2, with 9 bases that match TRBD1. The CDR3 has 14 amino acids. Unmatched junction bases numbered 7, after V lost 3 bases and J lost 8 bases. Germline V lookup: CDR1 MDHEN, CDR2 SYDVKM. The CDR3 spells CASSFRGTGYGYTF. The CDR3 DNA reads TGTGCCAGCAGTTTTAGGGGGACAGGGTACGGCTACACCTTC.

As to this clone: The sample contains more than one DNA sequence encoding this CDR3. The chain links TRBV19 to TRBJ2-6; D gene ambiguous. V was clipped by 5 bases and J by 4 bases, with 3 bases between them. Germline CDR1 reads LNHDA; CDR2 reads SQIVND (reference sequence). CDR3 size: 12 residues. The CDR3 region is CASSSGANVLTF. CDR3 DNA sequence: TGTGCCAGTAGTTCCGGGGCCAACGTCCTGACTTTC.

This clone was found once. The chain carries TRBV4-2 and TRBJ2-1, with D perhaps TRBD1 or TRBD2 (6 bases each). V lost 1 base and J lost 9, with 16 bases in between. From germline, CDR1 is LGHNA and CDR2 YNFKEQ. This CDR3 is 15 amino acids long. The CDR3 spells CASSQGGGGEIEQFF. The CDR3 nucleotides read TGTGCCAGCAGCCAAGGTGGAGGGGGTGAAATTGAGCAGTTCTTC.